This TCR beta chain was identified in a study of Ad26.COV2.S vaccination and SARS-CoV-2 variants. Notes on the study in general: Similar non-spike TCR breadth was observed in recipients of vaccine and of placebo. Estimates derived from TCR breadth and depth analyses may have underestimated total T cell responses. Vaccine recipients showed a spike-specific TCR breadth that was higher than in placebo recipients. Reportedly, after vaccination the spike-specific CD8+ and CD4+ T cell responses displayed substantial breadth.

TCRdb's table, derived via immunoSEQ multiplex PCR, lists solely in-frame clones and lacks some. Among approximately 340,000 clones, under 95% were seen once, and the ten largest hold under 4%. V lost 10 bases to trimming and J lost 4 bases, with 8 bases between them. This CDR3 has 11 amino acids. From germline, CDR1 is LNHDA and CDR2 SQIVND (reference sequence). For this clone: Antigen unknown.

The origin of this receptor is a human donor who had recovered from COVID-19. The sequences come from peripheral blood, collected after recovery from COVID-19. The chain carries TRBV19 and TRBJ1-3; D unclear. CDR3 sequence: CATLQGNTIYF. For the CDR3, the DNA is TGTGCCACCCTACAAGGAAACACCATATATTTT.